This TCR beta chain originates from a study of CXCR3-negative and CXCR3-positive naive CD8 T cells. Study-level results: Memory CD8+ cells showed much lower diversity, while both naive subsets displayed comparably high diversity. More hydrophobic TRB CDR3s were found in CXCR3-positive naive cells than in CXCR3-negative naive cells.

For this clonotype: Its antigen is not identified.

Preparation of TRB cDNA libraries relied on 5' RACE carrying UMI labels. TCRdb reanalyzed the 5' RACE reads, giving one entry per CDR3 protein sequence and no DNA. The table gives tens of thousands of distinct CDR3 sequences; the top ten clones make up about 0.62% of it. The CDR3 spans 13 residues. The germline V gene has CDR1 MNHEY and CDR2 SVGEGT. Sequenced material: naive CXCR3+ CD8+ T cells from blood. The sample's subset: CD45RO-CCR7+CD27+CD95- naive CD8+ T cells expressing CXCR3 (TNR3+). The TCR comes from a human donor in good health. Some clones in this sample may be carry-over from other donors' samples. This chain joins TRBV6-2 or TRBV6-3 and TRBJ2-7. This chain's CDR3 is CASSYSPPSEQYF.